This T cell receptor beta chain was identified in a study of cytomegalovirus exposure and HLA in healthy donors. CDR3 length: 19 residues. The ends lost 0 bases at V and 2 bases at J; junction bases unmatched: 10. Germline assignment: CDR1 SGHVS and CDR2 FQNEAQ. Researchers ran the PCR with 60 Vbeta and 13 Jbeta primers. Libraries were prepared by immunoSEQ multiplex PCR; TCRdb keeps only in-frame clonotypes and omits some of them. The repertoire holds roughly 160,000 clones, with around 84% as singletons. The chain links TRBV7-8 to TRBJ1-4; TRBD1 agrees at 9 bases. The sequenced sample consisted of PBMCs. The TCR originated in a male donor in good health and CMV-seropositive. CDR3 nucleotides: TGTGCCAGCAGCTTAGCGTTACCGGGACAGGGCCCCACTAATGAAAAACTGTTTTTT. Translated: CASSLALPGQGPTNEKLFF.